The 25 T cell receptor beta chains below come from one sample, sequenced in a study of cytomegalovirus exposure and HLA in healthy donors. Sequencing was performed with immunoSEQ multiplex PCR; in TCRdb, only in-frame clones are kept and a portion is missing. The top ten clones hold less than 3% of a sample with 60,000 to 90,000 clones, around four fifths of them seen once. The source material was PBMCs. Receptor source: a man aged 25 to 45 in good health and CMV-seronegative.

The chain has TRBV4-2 and TRBJ1-2; D is undetermined. CDR1 is LGHNA and CDR2 is YNFKEQ in the germline V gene. Trimming removed 1 base at V and 3 bases at J, with 3 bases between. The CDR3 is 12 residues long. CDR3 amino acids: CASSQADYGYTF. The CDR3 nucleotides read TGTGCCAGCAGCCAAGCAGACTATGGCTACACCTTC.

The genes are TRBV2 and TRBJ2-3; 9 bases line up with TRBD2. V shed 4 bases, J shed 1 base, and the junction held 9 bases outside the gene matches. Germline values: CDR1 SNHLY, CDR2 FYNNEI. There are 17 residues in the CDR3. The CDR3 DNA is TGTGCCAGCAGTGGGCAGTTAGCGGGGGAGGGCACAGATACGCAGTATTTT. Encoded protein: CASSGQLAGEGTDTQYF.

This clone was counted between two and nine times. CDR3 protein: CAISDPGDKGEAFF. The CDR3 bases are TGTGCCATCAGTGATCCCGGGGACAAGGGTGAAGCTTTCTTT. The V and J genes are TRBV10-3 and TRBJ1-1; D might be TRBD1 (6 bases). Between the trimmed V and J ends, which lost 3 bases and 7 bases, there was a span of 15 bases. Germline CDR1 and CDR2: ENHRY and SYGVKD. The CDR3 is 14 residues long.

This clone was observed once. V and J are TRBV30 and TRBJ2-7, with TRBD2 identical over 13 bases. CDR1 and CDR2 (germline): GTSNPN, SVGIG (reference sequence). Trimming at V came to 3 bases and at J to 3 bases, leaving 5 bases not matched to a gene. This CDR3 spans 15 amino acids. CDR3 sequence: CAWRDTSGRGYEQYF. Written as DNA, the CDR3 is TGTGCCTGGAGGGATACTAGCGGGAGGGGCTACGAGCAGTACTTC.

The chain uses TRBV12-5 and TRBJ2-1, with TRBD2 as a possible D gene (7 bases). Trimming left V 6 bases short and J 8 bases short, with 14 bases between. Germline values: CDR1 LGHNT, CDR2 FRNRAP. CDR3 length equals 13 residues. CDR3 sequence reads: CASGGGQGDEQFF. CDR3 in DNA: TGTGCTAGTGGGGGGGGGCAAGGGGATGAGCAGTTCTTC.

The gene calls are TRBV6-1 and TRBJ1-2, with 10 bases identical to TRBD1. The CDR3 is 13 amino acids. Germline assignment: CDR1 MNHNS and CDR2 SASEGT. Trimming at V came to 6 bases and at J to 2 bases, leaving 0 bases not matched to a gene. CDR3 DNA sequence: TGTGCCAGCAGGGACAGGGGGAACTATGGCTACACCTTC. It yields the protein CASRDRGNYGYTF.

The chain combines TRBV11-3 with TRBJ2-1; 10 bases line up with TRBD2. The CDR3 has 18 amino acids. J lost 3 bases, V lost 5 bases, and 13 bases had no gene match. Looked up from germline, CDR1 is SGHNT and CDR2 is YENEEA. The CDR3 reads CASSLGVLGLASYNEQFF. CDR3 sequence (DNA): TGTGCCAGCAGCCTAGGGGTCTTGGGACTAGCGAGCTACAATGAGCAGTTCTTC.

V usage is TRBV30 and J usage is TRBJ2-1; tentative D call: TRBD2 (7 bases). The CDR3 runs 14 residues. Germline V gives CDR1 GTSNPN, CDR2 SVGIG (reference sequence). With 3 bases removed from V and 8 bases from J, the gap between germline ends came to 17 bases. The CDR3 DNA follows: TGTGCCTGGAGCGGCGGGGGCGATATCGATGAGCAGTTCTTC. Translating gives CAWSGGGDIDEQFF.

The rearrangement uses TRBV4-2 and TRBJ2-5, with D maybe TRBD1 (5 bases). Germline CDR1 LGHNA, CDR2 YNFKEQ. V was pared by 5 bases and J by 1 base, with 17 bases between. This CDR3 region has 16 residues. The CDR3 sequence: CASSSAVGATQETQYF. The DNA for the CDR3 is TGTGCCAGCAGCTCGGCTGTAGGGGCCACCCAAGAGACCCAGTACTTC.

The V gene is TRBV4-2, the J gene TRBJ2-1; a possible D gene is TRBD2 (6 bases). CDR3 length: 16 residues. Deletions cut 5 bases from V and 2 bases from J, with 16 bases between. The V gene's germline CDR1 is LGHNA and CDR2 YNFKEQ. DNA for the CDR3: TGTGCCAGCAGCTACACAGGCCCGGGGGCCTACAATGAGCAGTTCTTC. It codes for CASSYTGPGAYNEQFF.

This chain connects TRBV14 to TRBJ1-1, with D maybe TRBD1 (5 bases). From germline, CDR1 is SGHDN and CDR2 FVKESK. Trimming stripped 0 bases from V and 11 bases from J, with 13 bases between. The CDR3 extends over 13 amino acids. CDR3 residues: CASSQELQGEAFF. The CDR3 DNA is TGTGCCAGCAGCCAAGAATTGCAGGGTGAGGCTTTCTTT.

The rearrangement uses TRBV16 and TRBJ2-3, with TRBD1 matching over 7 bases. The J segment lost 0 bases and the V segment lost 0 bases, leaving 9 bases of the junction unmatched. CDR1 KGHSY and CDR2 FQNENV come from the germline V gene. The CDR3 covers 18 residues. The CDR3 loop is CASSQSRGQRTSTDTQYF. CDR3 sequence (DNA): TGTGCCAGCAGCCAATCGAGGGGGCAGAGAACTAGCACAGATACGCAGTATTTT.

This chain uses TRBV7-2 with TRBJ1-5; TRBD1 might be the D (6 bases). Trimming removed 4 bases from V and 0 bases from J, with 10 bases in between. CDR1 and CDR2 from the germline V gene are SGHTA and FQGNSA. The CDR3 is 15 residues long. CDR3 loop: CASSWKGDSNQPQHF. DNA of the CDR3: TGTGCCAGCAGCTGGAAGGGGGATAGCAATCAGCCCCAGCATTTT.

CDR3 in amino acids: CASSPKDRAYSPLHF. CDR3 sequence (DNA): TGTGCCAGCTCACCAAAGGACAGGGCTTATTCACCCCTCCACTTT. V usage is TRBV18 and J usage is TRBJ1-6, with 8 bases identical to TRBD1. The CDR3 totals 15 residues. Unmatched junction bases numbered 5, after V lost 2 bases and J lost 8 bases. Looked up from germline, CDR1 is KGHSH and CDR2 is LQKENI.

This clone was observed a single time. The V and J genes are TRBV5-1 and TRBJ2-3; D unclear. V was pared by 0 bases and J by 3 bases, with 8 bases between. CDR3 length: 14 amino acids. Germline-derived CDR1 and CDR2 are SGHRS and YFSETQ. The CDR3 loop reads CASSLEVETDTQYF. CDR3 coding DNA: TGCGCCAGCAGCTTGGAAGTCGAGACAGATACGCAGTATTTT.

The DNA of the CDR3 is TGTGCCAGCAGCGCCGTATTGAGTGAAACTAGCACAGATACGCAGTATTTT. It specifies CASSAVLSETSTDTQYF. The chain carries TRBV9 and TRBJ2-3; D gene unclear. The CDR3 loop spans 17 amino acids. Germline CDR1 is SGDLS and CDR2 is YYNGEE. Trimming removed 3 bases from V and 0 bases from J, with 17 bases in between.

The chain joins TRBV7-9 to TRBJ2-2; the match to TRBD2 covers 10 bases. Trimming took 2 bases from V and 4 from J; bases not matched to a gene: 4. The CDR3 covers 16 residues. Germline assignment: CDR1 SEHNR and CDR2 FQNEAQ (reference sequence). CDR3: CASSLTSGVITGELFF. CDR3 coding DNA: TGTGCCAGCAGCTTAACTAGCGGGGTTATCACCGGGGAGCTGTTTTTT.

This chain links TRBV6-1 with TRBJ2-7; D call uncertain. This CDR3 spans 13 amino acids. Germline CDR1 and CDR2: MNHNS and SASEGT. Trimming took off 8 bases at V and 1 base at J, with 12 bases between the two ends. The CDR3 nucleotides are TGTGCCAGCCCCGCGGATGGGTCCTACGAGCAGTACGTC. Amino acid sequence: CASPADGSYEQYV.

The CDR3 spells CASSYSSGAYNEQFF. CDR3 DNA: TGTGCCAGCAGTTACTCTAGCGGAGCCTACAATGAGCAGTTCTTC. The J gene is TRBJ2-1, the V gene TRBV6-6, with a possible D match to TRBD2 (6 bases). Per the germline V gene, CDR1 is MNHNY and CDR2 is SVGAGI (reference sequence). CDR3 length: 15 amino acids. Trimming left V 0 bases short and J 2 bases short, with 8 bases between.

This clone has more than one count but fewer than ten. The chain links TRBV2 to TRBJ2-5, with 9 positions matching TRBD2. Germline CDR1 reads SNHLY; CDR2 reads FYNNEI. This CDR3 comprises 15 residues. J lost 5 bases, V lost 6 bases, and 10 bases had no gene match. CDR3 protein: CASSLSGGKEETQYF. In DNA, the CDR3 is TGTGCCAGCAGCCTAAGCGGGGGGAAAGAGGAGACCCAGTACTTC.

The rearrangement links TRBV5-1 to TRBJ2-1, with 7 bases identical to TRBD1. Germline V CDR1 and CDR2: SGHRS, YFSETQ. Unmatched junction bases numbered 10, after V lost 4 bases and J lost 9 bases. This CDR3 comprises 14 residues. The CDR3 region is CASSAGTEVGEQFF. Written as DNA, the CDR3 is TGCGCCAGCAGCGCCGGGACAGAGGTCGGTGAGCAGTTCTTC.

This CDR3 reads CASSGDYAYEQYF. In nucleotides, the CDR3 is TGTGCCAGCAGCGGTGACTATGCCTACGAGCAGTACTTC. The V and J genes are TRBV9 and TRBJ2-7, with a possible D match to TRBD2 (5 bases). The CDR3 spans 13 residues. V was cut by 3 bases and J by 2 bases, with 9 bases left in between. CDR1 SGDLS and CDR2 YYNGEE come from the germline V gene.

The chain has TRBV6-5 and TRBJ2-1; TRBD2 agrees at 8 bases. Germline CDR1 reads MNHEY; CDR2 reads SVGAGI. J was trimmed by 3 bases and V by 10 bases; bases with no gene match: 2. The CDR3 has 12 amino acids. The CDR3 region is CATGTSYNEQFF. CDR3 coding DNA: TGTGCCACCGGGACTAGCTACAATGAGCAGTTCTTC.

The rearrangement links TRBV7-8 to TRBJ2-7; weak D call: TRBD1 (5 bases). V lost 4 bases, J lost 6 bases, and 10 bases lay in between. The CDR3 extends over 12 amino acids. The germline V gene encodes CDR1 SGHVS and CDR2 FQNEAQ. Here the CDR3 DNA reads TGTGCCAGCAGCTATCAGGGTCGCGAGCAGTACGTC. Translated, it gives CASSYQGREQYV.

The genes are TRBV5-6 and TRBJ2-3, with 9 bases fitting TRBD1. This CDR3 has 17 residues. Trimming took 3 bases from V and 6 from J; bases not matched to a gene: 14. CDR1 and CDR2 (germline): SGHDT, YYEEEE. The CDR3 loop reads CASSSAGTGFGLDTQYF. The CDR3 DNA reads as TGTGCCAGCAGCTCGGCCGGGACAGGGTTCGGTTTGGATACGCAGTATTTT.